Sequencing of this T cell receptor (beta chain) was carried out in a study of T cell changes during pregnancy in multiple sclerosis. The table came from immunoSEQ multiplex PCR; TCRdb's copy has only in-frame clones and leaves some out. The data hold roughly 110,000 clones, with 92% observed a single time. Between the trimmed V and J ends, which lost 2 bases and 5 bases, there was a span of 15 bases. Germline V CDR1 and CDR2: MNHEY, SMNVEV (reference sequence). The CDR3 sequence is 15 residues long. The sequence came from a female donor with multiple sclerosis, enrolled in a pregnancy study. The specimen comprised peripheral blood, sampled after pregnancy. This chain joins TRBV27 and TRBJ1-1; the D is unclear. CDR3 region: CASSLNPPGGTEAFF. The CDR3 DNA follows: TGTGCCAGCAGTTTAAATCCGCCGGGAGGGACTGAAGCTTTCTTT.